These T cell receptor beta chains were read from a single sample in a study of metastatic and nonmetastatic thyroid tumors. With MiXCR, TCRdb reprocessed the PCR reads. There are more than 20,000 clones in the sample; about 30% occur only once, and approximately 5.5% lies in the top ten. Sequencing input: tumor tissue. The source is a female donor with papillary thyroid cancer or a benign thyroid nodule (not recorded which). Some clones in this sample may be carry-over from other donors' samples. The CDR3 runs from the conserved cysteine through the conserved F or W. A D gene is named only where the DNA matches it firmly. Rows give clone size only sometimes, using once, few, many, or a class for an expanded clone.

V gene	J gene	D gene	clone size	CDR3 protein	CDR3 DNA
TRBV10-3	TRBJ1-1	-	many	CAISEGATNTEAFF	TGTGCCATCAGTGAGGGGGCCACGAACACTGAAGCTTTCTTT
TRBV12-3/TRBV12-4	TRBJ2-7	TRBD1	few	CASSLLDRVTHEQHF	TGTGCCAGCAGTTTATTAGACAGGGTGACCCACGAGCAGCACTTC
TRBV14	TRBJ2-7	TRBD2	-	CASSGGGSGRGEQYF	TGTGCCAGCAGCGGCGGGGGGTCGGGTAGAGGAGAGCAGTACTTC
TRBV27	TRBJ1-6	TRBD1	many	CASSDSDRGYSPLHF	TGTGCCAGCAGTGATTCGGACAGGGGCTATTCACCCCTCCACTTT
TRBV30	TRBJ1-6	-	-	CAWRDSFLRSYNSPLHF	TGTGCCTGGAGGGACAGTTTTTTGCGTTCCTATAATTCACCCCTCCACTTT
TRBV7-2	TRBJ2-5	-	many	CASSLSSETQYF	TGTGCCAGCAGCTTATCAAGCGAGACCCAGTACTTC
TRBV9	TRBJ2-5	-	many	CASSVAQEALETQYF	TGTGCCAGCAGCGTCGCACAAGAGGCCCTGGAGACCCAGTACTTC
TRBV12-3/TRBV12-4	TRBJ2-3	-	many	CASTPRGGAVDTQYF	TGTGCCAGCACCCCCAGGGGGGGGGCCGTAGATACGCAGTATTTT
TRBV30	TRBJ2-6	-	-	CAWSYVWGWGANVLTF	TGTGCCTGGAGTTACGTGTGGGGATGGGGGGCCAACGTCCTGACTTTC
TRBV27	TRBJ1-6	TRBD1	medium-sized	CASSLSRDRGRSPLHF	TGTGCCAGCAGTTTAAGCCGGGACAGGGGGCGATCACCCCTCCACTTT
TRBV7-2	TRBJ2-2	TRBD2	few	CASSASGGATGELFF	TGTGCCAGCAGCGCTAGCGGGGGTGCCACCGGTGAGCTGTTTTTT
TRBV11-1	TRBJ2-7	-	once	CASSLTSGTLLYEQYF	TGTGCCAGCAGCCTAACCTCCGGGACACTATTATACGAGCAGTACTTC
TRBV6-1	TRBJ1-6	-	medium-sized	CATRSGGPNSPLHF	TGTGCCACCCGCAGCGGGGGGCCTAATTCACCCCTCCACTTT
TRBV9	TRBJ2-3	-	many	CASSVVGLGADTQYF	TGTGCCAGCAGCGTAGTTGGCCTCGGGGCAGATACGCAGTATTTT
TRBV12-3/TRBV12-4	TRBJ2-7	-	-	CASSPFGNEQYF	TGTGCCAGCAGCCCTTTTGGCAACGAGCAGTACTTC
TRBV11-2	TRBJ1-2	TRBD1	few	CASSRGQGNYGGYTF	TGTGCCAGCAGTAGGGGACAGGGAAATTACGGTGGCTACACCTTC
TRBV4-1	TRBJ2-3	-	-	CASSQQSTSNTQYF	TGCGCCAGCAGCCAACAGTCGACCAGTAATACGCAGTATTTT
TRBV6-1	TRBJ2-3	TRBD2	-	CASSRLTSGGRTDTQYF	TGTGCCAGCAGCCGACTTACTAGCGGTGGGAGGACAGATACGCAGTATTTT
TRBV15	TRBJ2-7	TRBD1	-	CATSRGDRAAYQYF	TGTGCCACCAGCAGAGGGGACAGGGCCGCCTATCAGTACTTC
TRBV11-1	TRBJ2-7	-	-	CASIPGTLRSYEQYF	TGTGCCAGCATCCCCGGGACATTGAGATCCTACGAGCAGTACTTC
TRBV11-2	TRBJ2-2	TRBD2	many	CASSPGLAGGLTGELFF	TGTGCCAGCAGCCCGGGACTAGCGGGGGGATTAACCGGGGAGCTGTTTTTT
TRBV19	TRBJ2-1	-	few	CASSIPGLRIDEQFF	TGTGCCAGTAGTATTCCGGGACTTCGGATAGATGAGCAGTTCTTC
TRBV7-9	TRBJ1-1	-	many	CASSLPGGGSFF	TGTGCCAGCAGCCTCCCCGGAGGCGGTTCTTTCTTT
TRBV6-1	TRBJ2-1	TRBD2	few	CASSLMGTSGNEQFF	TGTGCCAGCAGTTTGATGGGGACTAGCGGCAATGAGCAGTTCTTC
TRBV4-1	TRBJ1-1	-	medium-sized	CASQRIGMNTEAFF	TGCGCCAGCCAGCGGATAGGGATGAACACTGAAGCTTTCTTT
TRBV24-1	TRBJ1-2	TRBD1	many	CATSEPGTGDYGYTF	TGTGCCACCAGTGAACCAGGGACAGGGGACTATGGCTACACCTTC
TRBV7-2	TRBJ2-1	-	once	CARSLSRVANDQFF	TGTGCCCGCAGCTTATCGCGGGTGGCCAATGATCAGTTCTTC
TRBV4-3	TRBJ2-2	-	-	CASSQEVSFELFF	TGCGCCAGCAGCCAAGAGGTGTCGTTTGAGCTGTTTTTT
TRBV28	TRBJ2-7	TRBD1	-	CASEGAPRTGSSYEQYF	TGTGCCAGCGAAGGGGCTCCTCGGACAGGGAGCTCCTACGAGCAGTACTTC
TRBV18	TRBJ1-1	TRBD1	-	CASSPLPTGSDTEAFF	TGTGCCAGCTCACCATTGCCGACAGGGTCTGACACTGAAGCTTTCTTT
TRBV27	TRBJ2-3	-	-	CASRAMVGEVTDMQYF	TGTGCCAGCAGGGCCATGGTCGGGGAAGTCACAGATATGCAGTATTTT
TRBV6-2/TRBV6-3	TRBJ1-2	TRBD1	-	CASSYSGQNNYGYNF	TGTGCCAGCAGTTACTCGGGACAGAATAACTATGGCTACAACTTC
TRBV7-2	TRBJ1-1	-	many	CASSLGGQGLSAFF	TGTGCCAGCAGCTTAGGGGGGCAGGGTTTGTCAGCTTTCTTT
TRBV10-3	TRBJ1-2	-	many	CAISPGFVPYGYTF	TGTGCCATCAGCCCAGGGTTCGTCCCCTATGGCTACACCTTC
TRBV7-9	TRBJ1-4	-	-	CASSLGSANEKLFF	TGTGCCAGCAGCTTGGGGTCTGCTAATGAAAAACTGTTTTTT
TRBV5-4	TRBJ1-2	-	many	CASSLNRGGNYGYTF	TGTGCCAGCAGCTTGAATCGCGGGGGGAACTATGGCTACACCTTC
TRBV7-2	TRBJ2-5	-	many	CASSSFGGWETQYF	TGTGCCAGCAGCTCGTTTGGGGGTTGGGAGACCCAGTACTTC
TRBV19	TRBJ2-2	TRBD2	medium-sized	CASSMRLAVTGELFF	TGTGCCAGTAGTATGAGACTAGCAGTCACCGGGGAGCTGTTTTTT
TRBV5-1	TRBJ2-7	-	medium-sized	CASSFRQTSSYEQYF	TGCGCCAGCAGCTTTCGACAGACCTCCTCCTACGAGCAGTACTTC
TRBV7-9	TRBJ1-2	-	-	CASSLGHRTHGYTF	TGTGCCAGCAGCTTAGGTCACAGGACCCATGGCTACACCTTC
TRBV4-1	TRBJ2-1	TRBD2	-	CASSQGTSGASSSYNDQFF	TGCGCCAGCAGCCAAGGGACTAGCGGTGCGTCTAGCTCCTACAATGATCAGTTCTTC
TRBV3-1	TRBJ2-5	-	-	CASIQDQQGFGETQYF	TGTGCCAGCATCCAAGATCAACAGGGTTTCGGGGAGACCCAGTACTTC
TRBV6-5	TRBJ2-3	-	many	CASSYSEGPDTQYF	TGTGCCAGCAGTTACTCGGAGGGCCCAGATACGCAGTATTTT
TRBV7-8	TRBJ1-5	-	many	CASSLGSQVNQPQHF	TGTGCCAGCAGCTTAGGATCACAGGTTAATCAGCCCCAGCATTTT
TRBV2	TRBJ2-7	TRBD1	large	CASLSGGAMGEQYF	TGTGCCAGCCTTTCAGGGGGCGCAATGGGCGAGCAGTACTTC
TRBV20-1	TRBJ2-1	TRBD2	many	CSARLAVNNEQFF	TGCAGTGCTAGGCTAGCGGTAAACAATGAGCAGTTCTTC